What follows are 27 T cell receptor beta chains derived from one specimen sequenced in a study of cytomegalovirus exposure and HLA in healthy donors. The PCR contained 60 Vbeta and 13 Jbeta primers. The assay was immunoSEQ multiplex PCR, and TCRdb's table has in-frame clones only and misses some. The table records around 120,000 clones, roughly four fifths of them present only once. Sequencing was done on a sample of PBMCs. The receptors shown here come from a male donor in good health and CMV-seropositive.

In regard to this clone: The junction does not match germline at one end; this may be a read error. The chain is built from TRBV28 and TRBJ1-5; D gene uncertain. This CDR3 is built from 16 residues. From germline, CDR1 is MDHEN and CDR2 SYDVKM. The CDR3 protein is CASSLTVPVGEALPTF. Written as DNA, the CDR3 is TGTGCCAGCAGTTTAACGGTTCCGGTCGGGGAAGCCCTTCCTACCTTT.

This clone has a single count. The rearrangement links TRBV9 to TRBJ1-2, with D maybe TRBD1 (5 bases). The CDR3 extends over 15 amino acids. Trimming took off 3 bases at V and 3 bases at J, with 15 bases between the two ends. Germline CDR1 SGDLS, CDR2 YYNGEE. The CDR3 nucleotides are TGTGCCAGCAGCGCAAGCCTCGGGGGTCACTATGGCTACACCTTC. It encodes CASSASLGGHYGYTF.

CDR3 sequence reads: CASSPDSFGAFF. Written as DNA, the CDR3 is TGTGCCAGCTCACCAGACAGTTTTGGGGCGTTCTTC. The chain uses TRBV18 and TRBJ2-1, with D maybe TRBD1 (5 bases). Trimming removed 2 bases from V and 15 bases from J, with 14 bases in between. CDR3 length equals 12 residues. From germline, CDR1 is KGHSH and CDR2 LQKENI.

This chain uses TRBV5-1 with TRBJ1-4, with D perhaps TRBD1 (6 bases). Germline loops: CDR1 SGHRS, CDR2 YFSETQ. Trimming left V 3 bases short and J 3 bases short, with 15 bases between. This CDR3 has 16 amino acids. In nucleotides, the CDR3 is TGCGCCAGCAGCTCACTAACGGACAGCCCTAATGAAAAACTGTTTTTT. This sequence encodes CASSSLTDSPNEKLFF. The variable domain in full, completed from reference TRBV5-1 and TRBJ1-4, reads KAGVTQTPRYLIKTRGQQVTLSCSPISGHRSVSWYQQTPGQGLQFLFEYFSETQRNKGNFPGRFSGRQFSNSRSEMNVSTLELGDSALYLCASSSLTDSPNEKLFFGSGTQLSVL.

The chain recombines TRBV28 with TRBJ2-7; a weak D match, TRBD1 (5 bases). Germline lookup yields CDR1 MDHEN and CDR2 SYDVKM. This CDR3 contains 13 residues. V shed 6 bases and J shed 0 bases, with 9 bases lying between them. CDR3 sequence: CASRQGSSYEQYF. The CDR3 DNA reads as TGTGCCAGCAGGCAGGGCAGCTCCTACGAGCAGTACTTC.

This clone has only one observation. This chain joins TRBV25-1 and TRBJ1-1; no reliable D call. Germline V gene data show CDR1 as MGHDK and CDR2 as SYGVNS. V was shortened by 5 bases and J by 2 bases, with 6 bases between the two germline ends. The CDR3 is made up of 12 amino acids. The CDR3 loop reads CASSQKNTEAFF. The CDR3 region has the DNA TGTGCCAGCAGTCAAAAAAACACTGAAGCTTTCTTT.

This chain links TRBV7-8 with TRBJ2-3; maybe TRBD2 (6 bases). V was cut by 2 bases and J by 4 bases, with 7 bases left in between. Germline loops: CDR1 SGHVS, CDR2 FQNEAQ. This CDR3 has 13 residues. The CDR3 bases are TGTGCCAGCAGCTTATCTAGCGCAGATACGCAGTATTTT. This gives the protein CASSLSSADTQYF.

The rearrangement joins TRBV5-4 to TRBJ2-7; 7 bases match TRBD2. This CDR3 comprises 18 residues. V lost 2 bases, J lost 3 bases, and 17 bases stayed unmatched. Germline CDR1 SGHNT, CDR2 YYREEE (reference sequence). The CDR3 region is CASSLNLSSGVVSYEQYF. In DNA, the CDR3 is TGTGCCAGCAGCTTAAATCTATCGAGCGGGGTGGTTAGCTACGAGCAGTACTTC.

The genes are TRBV7-3 and TRBJ1-4, with D possibly being TRBD1 (5 bases). CDR1 SGHTA and CDR2 FQGTGA come from the germline V gene. This CDR3 has 13 residues. V lost 5 bases and J 8 bases, leaving 12 bases between the germline ends. The DNA for the CDR3 is TGTGCCAGCAGCCCAGGGAAGGACGAAAAACTGTTTTTT. Its protein product is CASSPGKDEKLFF.

V usage is TRBV11-2 and J usage is TRBJ2-3, with TRBD2 identical over 7 bases. CDR3 length equals 16 residues. Germline V gene data show CDR1 as SGHAT and CDR2 as FQNNGV. The V and J ends lost 5 bases and 4 bases, in that order; junction bases with no gene match: 12. In DNA form, the CDR3 reads TGTGCCAGCAGCACCCCAAGGGGAGGGCCCGCAGATACGCAGTATTTT. Amino acids: CASSTPRGGPADTQYF.

The CDR3 loop reads CASSSGDRVGEQFF. DNA for the CDR3: TGTGCCAGCAGCTCGGGAGATAGAGTCGGTGAGCAGTTCTTC. The chain recombines TRBV7-2 with TRBJ2-1, with D perhaps TRBD2 (6 bases). Germline V gene lookup returns CDR1 SGHTA and CDR2 FQGNSA. This CDR3 comprises 14 residues. Trimming pared 4 bases from V and 9 bases from J, leaving 16 bases between.

This clone turned up a few times. This same CDR3 is encoded by further DNA sequences in the sample. The V and J genes are TRBV23-1 and TRBJ1-1; 7 bases match TRBD1. TRBV23-1 is recorded as an ORF, its role being uncertain. CDR3 length: 13 residues. After removal of 8 bases from V and 0 bases from J, the junction contained 3 bases not matched to a gene. CDR3 nucleotides: TGCGCCAGCGGCGACAGGGTGAACACTGAAGCTTTCTTT. Amino acid sequence: CASGDRVNTEAFF.

The chain carries TRBV7-9 and TRBJ2-2, with 8 positions matching TRBD2. Losses at the gene ends were 1 base for V and 4 bases for J; bases not matched to a gene: 11. Germline loops: CDR1 SEHNR, CDR2 FQNEAQ (reference sequence). CDR3 length: 18 residues. CDR3 amino acids: CASSLGVSGGPRTGELFF. The DNA for the CDR3 is TGTGCCAGCAGCTTAGGAGTGTCGGGGGGGCCGCGCACCGGGGAGCTGTTTTTT. Supplemented by reference TRBV7-9 and TRBJ2-2, the full variable domain reads DTGVSQNPRHKITKRGQNVTFRCDPISEHNRLYWYRQTLGQGPEFLTYFQNEAQLEKSRLLSDRFSAERPKGSFSTLEIQRTEQGDSAMYLCASSLGVSGGPRTGELFFGEGSRLTVL.

There are a few counts of this clone. V gene TRBV5-6 combines with J gene TRBJ2-3, with TRBD2 identical over 13 bases. V was pared by 4 bases and J by 5 bases, with 10 bases of the junction left unmatched. The V gene's germline CDR1 is SGHDT and CDR2 YYEEEE. This CDR3 is 17 amino acids long. The CDR3 spells CASSLGPGLAGLDTQYF. CDR3 sequence (DNA): TGTGCCAGCAGCCTCGGGCCGGGACTAGCGGGACTAGATACGCAGTATTTT.

V gene TRBV7-9 combines with J gene TRBJ2-5; TRBD2 matches 8 bases. J lost 4 bases, V lost 5 bases, and 9 bases had no gene match. CDR1 and CDR2 (germline): SEHNR, FQNEAQ (reference sequence). This CDR3 comprises 15 residues. For the CDR3, the DNA is TGTGCCAGCAGCCCGAGCGGGAGTTTATCAGAGACCCAGTACTTC. Protein sequence: CASSPSGSLSETQYF.

This chain connects TRBV5-6 to TRBJ2-3; TRBD2 matches at 9 bases. Germline CDR1 is SGHDT and CDR2 is YYEEEE. Trimming removed 1 base from V and 0 bases from J; junction bases left unmatched: 9. CDR3 length equals 18 residues. The CDR3 region is CASSLIKREASSTDTQYF. Written as DNA, the CDR3 is TGTGCCAGCAGCTTGATCAAGCGGGAGGCTTCTAGCACAGATACGCAGTATTTT.

This clone has just one count. The CDR3 spells CAWSEGGFYGYTF. The CDR3 coding sequence is TGTGCCTGGAGCGAGGGTGGGTTCTATGGCTACACCTTC. The chain recombines TRBV30 with TRBJ1-2; no reliable D call. This CDR3 has 13 amino acids. V lost 3 bases and J lost 4, with 12 bases in between. Per the germline V gene, CDR1 is GTSNPN and CDR2 is SVGIG (reference sequence).

The chain carries TRBV28 and TRBJ1-1; TRBD1 aligns across 9 bases. Germline CDR1 and CDR2: MDHEN and SYDVKM. Losses at the gene ends were 8 bases for V and 1 base for J; bases not matched to a gene: 2. The CDR3 spans 13 residues. CDR3 DNA: TGTGCCAGCGGGGGACAGGGGAACACTGAAGCTTTCTTT. It translates to CASGGQGNTEAFF.

The rearrangement uses TRBV28 and TRBJ1-5, with D maybe TRBD1 (5 bases). Trimming left V 5 bases short and J 4 bases short, with 15 bases between. This CDR3 comprises 15 residues. Germline CDR1 and CDR2: MDHEN and SYDVKM. This chain's CDR3 is CASSRYGTVNQPQHF. DNA of the CDR3: TGTGCCAGCAGTAGATATGGGACTGTAAATCAGCCCCAGCATTTT.

The CDR3 sequence is CASSLWTSELNEQFF. CDR3 DNA: TGCGCCAGCAGCTTGTGGACTAGCGAGCTTAATGAGCAGTTCTTC. V gene TRBV5-1 combines with J gene TRBJ2-1, with 9 bases lining up with TRBD2. V shed 1 base and J 7 bases; nucleotides not matched to a gene: 6. Germline V gene data show CDR1 as SGHRS and CDR2 as YFSETQ. CDR3 length equals 15 residues.

This sequence joins TRBV7-8 and TRBJ2-2; D gene unclear. The germline V gene has CDR1 SGHVS and CDR2 FQNEAQ. This CDR3 has 14 amino acids. V was clipped by 0 bases and J by 5 bases, with 7 bases between them. The CDR3 sequence: CASSLAPLTGELFF. DNA of the CDR3: TGTGCCAGCAGCTTAGCCCCCCTTACCGGGGAGCTGTTTTTT.

The rearrangement joins TRBV30 to TRBJ1-5; D is ambiguous. This CDR3 has 12 residues. Per germline, CDR1 GTSNPN and CDR2 SVGIG (reference sequence). V was clipped by 2 bases and J by 4 bases, with 6 bases between them. CDR3: CAWSPKNQPQHF. In nucleotides, the CDR3 is TGTGCCTGGAGTCCTAAAAATCAGCCCCAGCATTTT.

Turning to this clone: A read error may account for a junction end that differs from germline. The rearrangement uses TRBV7-9 and TRBJ2-2, with D perhaps TRBD1 (6 bases). Germline-derived CDR1 and CDR2 are SEHNR and FQNEAQ (reference sequence). There are 18 residues in the CDR3. The CDR3 is CSSSHSTEGEQITGELFF. The DNA for the CDR3 is TGTTCCAGCAGCCACTCCACCGAGGGGGAGCAGATCACCGGGGAGCTGTTTTTT.

V gene TRBV7-3 combines with J gene TRBJ2-2; 7 bases map to TRBD1. Germline loops: CDR1 SGHTA, CDR2 FQGTGA. Trimming removed 8 bases from V and 5 bases from J; junction bases left unmatched: 2. The CDR3 extends over 12 amino acids. CDR3 region: CASSTGTGELFF. CDR3 nucleotides: TGTGCCAGCTCGACAGGGACCGGGGAGCTGTTTTTT.

The CDR3 loop reads CASSRTGGQGAEETQYF. Here the CDR3 DNA reads TGTGCCAGCAGCCGGACAGGGGGCCAGGGGGCCGAAGAGACCCAGTACTTC. The V gene is TRBV11-2, the J gene TRBJ2-5; the match to TRBD1 covers 11 bases. CDR1 is SGHAT, CDR2 FQNNGV, per germline. CDR3 size: 17 residues. Germline trimming cut 5 bases from V and 3 bases from J; bases unmatched to any gene: 11.

For the CDR3, the DNA is TGTGCCAGCAGTGAGGGGAGGACAGGGCCAGATACGCAGTATTTT. Protein product: CASSEGRTGPDTQYF. V and J are TRBV2 and TRBJ2-3, with TRBD1 matching over 8 bases. Per germline, CDR1 SNHLY and CDR2 FYNNEI. V was pared by 3 bases and J by 4 bases, with 6 bases of the junction left unmatched. This CDR3 has 15 residues.

V gene TRBV4-2 combines with J gene TRBJ2-3, with D maybe TRBD2 (7 bases). This CDR3 is 16 amino acids long. Trimming took 0 bases from V and 6 from J, leaving 16 bases between them. CDR1 LGHNA and CDR2 YNFKEQ come from the germline V gene. The CDR3 DNA follows: TGTGCCAGCAGCCAAGAGATCGGAGGGGGGGCGGATACGCAGTATTTT. Translated, it gives CASSQEIGGGADTQYF.